This entry is about one T cell receptor beta chain. The antigen is undetermined. Assay: immunoSEQ multiplex PCR; the TCRdb copy retains only in-frame clones and omits some. The sample lists 150,000 or so clones; around 83% were seen once. This sample was taken from a study of cytomegalovirus exposure and HLA in healthy donors. Across the study: The 90 to 150 validation repertoires used a platform that matched the one used for the 600 to 700 first-cohort repertoires, as a later analysis reported.

V gave up 0 bases and J gave up 0 bases, with 11 bases separating them. The CDR3 contains 16 residues. CDR1 MNHNY and CDR2 SVGAGI come from the germline V gene (reference sequence). Regarding the study as a whole: Subsequent analysis revealed that first-cohort TCR clusters tended to co-occur in the 130 or so validation repertoires. The study flagged approximately 180 TCR beta chains as cytomegalovirus-associated. A classifier reportedly called cytomegalovirus status with high sensitivity and specificity.

This receptor was identified in a human donor in good health. Source material: PBMCs. The chain uses TRBV6-6 and TRBJ1-1; D gene uncertain. CDR3 DNA: TGTGCCAGCAGTTACTCCAGGCCAGCCGTGAACACTGAAGCTTTCTTT. Its protein product is CASSYSRPAVNTEAFF.